This TCR beta chain was retrieved from a study of cytomegalovirus exposure and HLA in healthy donors. Study overall: The 120 validation repertoires, a later analysis reported, used the same platform as the approximately 730 repertoires from the first cohort. Study-wide results and limits: Rarity marked most TCR sequences, yet some public TCRs occurred in many donors. With high specificity and sensitivity, the classifier reportedly diagnosed cytomegalovirus status.

This table comes from immunoSEQ multiplex PCR, and its TCRdb copy is limited to in-frame clones, with some not included. The sample includes some 170,000 clones, approximately 87% of them seen just once. Details on this clone: What it recognizes is unknown.

With 5 bases clipped from V and 8 bases from J, the junction kept 14 bases outside the gene matches. This CDR3 is 16 amino acids long. The germline gives CDR1 PRHDT, CDR2 FYEKMQ (reference sequence). The chain has TRBV13 and TRBJ2-1, with 8 positions matching TRBD2. Input material: PBMCs. This receptor was taken from a woman under 40 in good health and CMV-seronegative. The CDR3 sequence is CASSPLRGGLSDEQFF. The CDR3 DNA reads TGTGCCAGCAGCCCCCTCCGGGGGGGCCTTAGTGATGAGCAGTTCTTC.